This entry describes one T cell receptor beta chain. Under the authors' procedure: Amplified reference gene primers provided the basis for estimating nucleated cell counts. Measured with immunoSEQ multiplex PCR; TCRdb has only the in-frame clones, and not every one. That table supplies the V and J calls and clone size; D and trimming were determined from the DNA. The sample yields about 38,000 clones, around 90% seen once. The data originate from a study of blood T cell repertoires in COVID-19. Across the study: Italy, Spain and the United States were the sources of the convalescent and acute COVID-19 samples. PBMCs, B-cell-depleted T cells, or T cells were the source of the cDNA or gDNA that made up the material.

Patients in Seattle were enrolled during active infection, then followed longitudinally. The germline CDR1 and CDR2 sequences are SGHTS and YDEGEE. The CDR3 runs to 17 residues. The V and J ends lost 4 bases and 0 bases, in that order; junction bases with no gene match: 10. Sample: peripheral blood. The TCR was taken from a man aged 55 to 70 with COVID-19, enrolled during active disease. J is TRBJ1-3 and V is TRBV5-8; 7 bases fit TRBD1. CDR3 DNA: TGTGCCAGCAGCCGAAGGGAAGGGGGCCACTCTGGAAACACCATATATTTT. This gives the protein CASSRREGGHSGNTIYF.